The present T cell receptor (beta chain) was sequenced within a study of blood T cell repertoires in COVID-19. Study at large: Both acute and convalescent COVID-19 samples were obtained from the United States, Italy and Spain. PBMCs, B-cell-depleted T cells, or T cells provided the cDNA or gDNA that made up the material.

A few counts support this clone. The CDR3 sequence is 15 residues long. Germline CDR1 is SGDLS and CDR2 is YYNGEE. The ends lost 3 bases at V and 1 base at J; junction bases unmatched: 4. Per the original data handling: Reference gene primers were amplified, and this amplification served to estimate nucleated cell counts. Using immunoSEQ multiplex PCR, the repertoire was profiled, and TCRdb retains in-frame clones only, with some absent. The DNA was the basis for D and trimming; V, J and clone size are from that table. The data show around 150,000 clones, about 83% seen once. The sequenced material came from peripheral blood. The V gene is TRBV9, the J gene TRBJ1-2; the match to TRBD1 covers 9 bases. This clonotype was obtained from a man in his sixties with acute or convalescent COVID-19. CDR3 coding DNA: TGTGCCAGCAGCGCAACGACAGGGGGTAACTATGGCTACACCTTC. Its translation: CASSATTGGNYGYTF.